This record looks at one TCR beta chain sequence and its context. The germline CDR1 and CDR2 sequences are MGHRA and YSYEKL. Trimming took 4 bases from V and 4 from J; bases not matched to a gene: 7. This CDR3 comprises 15 residues. The protocol was immunoSEQ multiplex PCR, while the TCRdb copy is restricted to in-frame clones and leaves out a portion. The sample lists 140,000 to 150,000 clones; around 90% were seen once. This sample was taken from a study of T cell responses to AZD1222 COVID-19 vaccine. The sample in question was peripheral blood, obtained on day 0 of MenACWY control vaccination. The rearrangement links TRBV4-1 to TRBJ2-1, with 7 bases lining up with TRBD2. The sequence derives from an adult in good health. The CDR3 DNA reads as TGCGCCAGCAGCCCTCGGGCTAGCGGTTACAATGAGCAGTTCTTC. Residues: CASSPRASGYNEQFF.